Below are 9 T cell receptor beta chains sequenced from a single sample in a study of blood T cell repertoires in COVID-19. Repertoires were generated with immunoSEQ multiplex PCR, while TCRdb's copy carries only in-frame clones and drops some. The table records approximately 260,000 clones, 84% of them present only once. The specimen was PBMCs or T cells enriched from blood (not recorded which). Source of these receptors: a young man with acute COVID-19.

This chain links TRBV4-1 with TRBJ2-6; tentatively, D is TRBD2 (7 bases). Trimming pared 0 bases from V and 5 bases from J, leaving 11 bases between. Germline V CDR1 and CDR2: MGHRA, YSYEKL. The CDR3 sequence is 16 residues long. CDR3 bases: TGCGCCAGCAGCCAAGACGGGGGGCTGAGGGCCAACGTCCTGACTTTC. Translated, it gives CASSQDGGLRANVLTF.

The chain has TRBV6-2 or TRBV6-3 and TRBJ2-5; 8 bases match TRBD1. The CDR3 sequence is 15 residues long. The V segment lost 6 bases and the J segment 4 bases; nucleotides outside the gene matches: 10. The germline gives CDR1 MNHEY, CDR2 SVGEGT. CDR3 nucleotides: TGTGCCAGCAGCCGCACAGGGGGTCGGGTAGAGACCCAGTACTTC. Residues: CASSRTGGRVETQYF.

In its sample, this clone was seen once. The chain links TRBV3-1 (or the pseudogene TRBV3-2) to TRBJ2-1; D ambiguous. The CDR3 has 14 residues. The germline gives CDR1 LGHDT, CDR2 YNNKEL (reference sequence). V lost 0 bases and J 5 bases, leaving 8 bases between the germline ends. CDR3 region: CASSQDFSDNEQFF. CDR3 in DNA: TGTGCCAGCAGCCAAGATTTTTCCGACAATGAGCAGTTCTTC.

The chain joins TRBV25-1 to TRBJ1-2; no definite D call. V was trimmed by 2 bases and J by 4 bases, leaving 11 bases between them. The CDR3 covers 14 residues. Looked up from germline, CDR1 is MGHDK and CDR2 is SYGVNS. As DNA, the CDR3 is TGTGCCAGCAGTGAAGACACCCAAGGCTATGGCTACACCTTC. Translated, it gives CASSEDTQGYGYTF.

The CDR3 here is CASSSTGQGKPQYGYTF. In DNA, the CDR3 is TGTGCCAGCAGTTCTACGGGACAGGGAAAGCCACAGTATGGCTACACCTTC. The chain has TRBV6-2 or TRBV6-3 and TRBJ1-2, with 9 bases identical to TRBD1. The V gene's germline CDR1 is MNHEY and CDR2 SVGEGT. V lost 4 bases to trimming and J lost 5 bases; unmatched junction nucleotides: 14. The CDR3 is made up of 17 amino acids.

The chain joins TRBV7-3 to TRBJ2-3; possible D gene TRBD1, 6 bases. The ends were cut back, 4 bases at V and 6 bases at J, with 11 bases in the middle. CDR1 is SGHTA and CDR2 is FQGTGA in the germline V gene. The CDR3 has 13 amino acids. The CDR3 region has the DNA TGTGCCAGCAGCTCCGGGACATGGGATACGCAGTATTTT. The encoded protein is CASSSGTWDTQYF.

The chain employs TRBV19 and TRBJ1-1; 11 bases align to TRBD1. The germline V gene has CDR1 LNHDA and CDR2 SQIVND (reference sequence). With V trimmed by 6 bases and J by 3 bases, 0 bases remained unmatched. The CDR3 consists of 13 residues. The chain's CDR3 is CASRGQGDTEAFF. The CDR3, as DNA: TGTGCCAGTAGGGGACAGGGGGACACTGAAGCTTTCTTT. Combining the CDR3 with reference TRBV19 and TRBJ1-1 gives the whole variable domain DGGITQSPKYLFRKEGQNVTLSCEQNLNHDAMYWYRQDPGQGLRLIYYSQIVNDFQKGDIAEGYSVSREKKESFPLTVTSAQKNPTAFYLCASRGQGDTEAFFGQGTRLTVV.

This chain links TRBV30 with TRBJ1-5; D is ambiguous. V was pared by 2 bases and J by 6 bases, with 14 bases between. The CDR3 totals 14 residues. Germline CDR1 reads GTSNPN; CDR2 reads SVGIG (reference sequence). The CDR3 protein is CAWSCGEGSQPQHF. As DNA, the CDR3 is TGTGCCTGGAGTTGTGGCGAGGGCAGTCAGCCCCAGCATTTT.

The V gene is TRBV11-3, the J gene TRBJ2-3, with 10 positions matching TRBD2. This CDR3 has 16 residues. V lost 1 base to trimming and J lost 6 bases; unmatched junction nucleotides: 7. CDR1 is SGHNT and CDR2 is YENEEA in the germline V gene. CDR3 DNA sequence: TGTGCCAGCAGCTTAGCCCCAGCGGGAGGGCTGGATACGCAGTATTTT. Translating it yields CASSLAPAGGLDTQYF.